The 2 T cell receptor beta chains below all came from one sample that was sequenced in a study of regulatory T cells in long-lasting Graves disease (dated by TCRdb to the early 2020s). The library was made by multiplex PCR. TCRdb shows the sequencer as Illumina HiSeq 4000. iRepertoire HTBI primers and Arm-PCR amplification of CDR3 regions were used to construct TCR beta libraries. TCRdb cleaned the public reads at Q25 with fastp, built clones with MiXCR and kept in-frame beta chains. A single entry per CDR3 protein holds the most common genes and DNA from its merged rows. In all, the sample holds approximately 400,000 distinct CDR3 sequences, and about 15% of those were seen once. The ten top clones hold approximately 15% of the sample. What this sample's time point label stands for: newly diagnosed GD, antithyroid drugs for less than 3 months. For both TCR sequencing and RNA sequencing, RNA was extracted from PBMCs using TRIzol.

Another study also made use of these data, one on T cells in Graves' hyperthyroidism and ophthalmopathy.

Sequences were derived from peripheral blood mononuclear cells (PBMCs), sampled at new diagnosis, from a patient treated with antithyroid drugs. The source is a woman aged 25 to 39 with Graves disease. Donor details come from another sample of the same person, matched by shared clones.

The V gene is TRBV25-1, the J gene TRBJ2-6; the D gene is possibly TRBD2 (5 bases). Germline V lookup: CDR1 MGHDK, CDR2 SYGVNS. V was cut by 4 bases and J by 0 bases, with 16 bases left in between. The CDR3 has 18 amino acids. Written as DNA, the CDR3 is TGTGCCAGCAGTGTTAGCGCTTACCGAAGCTCTGGGGCCAACGTCCTGACTTTC. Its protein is CASSVSAYRSSGANVLTF.

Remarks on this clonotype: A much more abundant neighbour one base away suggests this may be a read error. CDR3 in amino acids: CASSLPSTSYDNEQFF. The CDR3 bases are TGTGCCAGCAGCCTCCCCTCGACTAGTTACGACAATGAGCAGTTCTTC. V is TRBV7-9 and J is TRBJ2-1; possible D gene TRBD2, 6 bases. Germline assignment: CDR1 SEHNR and CDR2 FQNEAQ (reference sequence). Between the trimmed V and J ends, which lost 5 bases and 5 bases, there was a span of 19 bases. CDR3 length: 16 residues.